These 11 T cell receptor beta chains came from one sample sequenced in a study of blood T cell repertoires in COVID-19. Data came from immunoSEQ multiplex PCR; TCRdb stores just in-frame clones and leaves some out. The sample includes hundreds of thousands of clones, about 82% of them seen just once. Material for sequencing was peripheral blood. The receptors here all came from a woman at least 80 years old with COVID-19, enrolled during active disease.

The chain has TRBV25-1 and TRBJ2-2, with D tentatively TRBD1 (6 bases). Germline V CDR1 and CDR2: MGHDK, SYGVNS. This CDR3 region has 15 residues. The V end lost 3 bases, the J end lost 0 bases, and 8 bases lay between the germline ends. The CDR3 protein is CASSDTGSNTGELFF. DNA of the CDR3: TGTGCCAGCAGTGATACAGGGTCGAACACCGGGGAGCTGTTTTTT. The complete variable domain, with remaining parts taken from reference TRBV25-1 and TRBJ2-2, reads EADIYQTPRYLVIGTGKKITLECSQTMGHDKMYWYQQDPGMELHLIHYSYGVNSTEKGDLSSESTVSRIRTEHFPLTLESARPSHTSQYLCASSDTGSNTGELFFGEGSRLTVL.

The gene calls are TRBV6-5 and TRBJ1-4, with 10 bases that match TRBD1. The CDR3 spans 14 residues. V was clipped by 2 bases and J by 10 bases; unmatched bases: 4. CDR1 is MNHEY and CDR2 is SVGAGI in the germline V gene. CDR3 bases: TGTGCCAGCAGTTACCAAAGGACAGGGGGAAAACTGTTTTTT. This codes for CASSYQRTGGKLFF.

This clone was picked up one time. V gene TRBV24-1 combines with J gene TRBJ2-2; the match to TRBD1 covers 9 bases. This CDR3 comprises 19 residues. Germline CDR1 reads KGHDR; CDR2 reads SFDVKD. With V trimmed by 4 bases and J by 5 bases, 16 bases remained unmatched. CDR3 nucleotides: TGTGCCACCAGTGAATTACCGGGACAGGGTTCGAAGAGGACCGGGGAGCTGTTTTTT. It codes for CATSELPGQGSKRTGELFF.

V gene TRBV29-1 combines with J gene TRBJ2-3, with 11 bases identical to TRBD2. From germline, CDR1 is SQVTM and CDR2 ANQGSEA. The CDR3 loop spans 13 amino acids. Losses at the gene ends were 6 bases for V and 1 base for J; bases not matched to a gene: 0. CDR3 sequence reads: CSVLAGGTDTQYF. CDR3 sequence (DNA): TGCAGCGTACTAGCGGGAGGCACAGATACGCAGTATTTT.

This clone has only a few counts. This chain uses TRBV6-6 with TRBJ1-4; D is possibly TRBD1 (6 bases). Germline CDR1 MNHNY, CDR2 SVGAGI (reference sequence). The ends were cut back, 7 bases at V and 8 bases at J, with 14 bases in the middle. CDR3 length equals 13 residues. The CDR3 loop is CASNRDLKEKLFF. In nucleotides, the CDR3 is TGTGCCAGCAACAGGGATTTAAAAGAAAAACTGTTTTTT.

The chain is built from TRBV7-2 and TRBJ1-1; the D is unclear. Germline assignment: CDR1 SGHTA and CDR2 FQGNSA. V was trimmed by 6 bases and J by 5 bases, leaving 13 bases between them. The length of the CDR3 is 13 residues. Here the CDR3 DNA reads TGTGCCAGCAGGGGTGGAGGAAGGACTGAAGCTTTCTTT. Its protein is CASRGGGRTEAFF.

This clone was seen a handful of times. The chain is built from TRBV2 and TRBJ1-2; 9 nucleotides line up with TRBD1. The CDR3 covers 13 residues. The junction had 1 base not matched to a gene; V was cut back by 6 bases and J by 2 bases. The germline gives CDR1 SNHLY, CDR2 FYNNEI. The CDR3: CASRQGANYGYTF. As DNA, the CDR3 is TGTGCCAGCAGACAGGGGGCCAACTATGGCTACACCTTC.

This clone was detected only a few times. The V gene is TRBV2, the J gene TRBJ1-5; 7 bases are a match to TRBD1. The CDR3 runs 13 residues. The trim removed 6 bases at V and 7 bases at J, leaving 6 bases unmatched. CDR1 and CDR2 (germline): SNHLY, FYNNEI. The CDR3 sequence: CASRGTEGQPQHF. The DNA for the CDR3 is TGTGCCAGCAGGGGGACAGAGGGGCAGCCCCAGCATTTT.

In its sample, this clone was seen once. This chain joins TRBV3-1 (or the pseudogene TRBV3-2) and TRBJ2-7; 8 bases fit TRBD1. CDR1 and CDR2 (germline): LGHDT, YNNKEL (reference sequence). The CDR3 contains 17 residues. Trimming removed 3 bases from V and 2 bases from J; junction bases left unmatched: 12. The CDR3 DNA follows: TGTGCCAGCAGCCAGGACTTCGGGACAGGAGATACCTACGAGCAGTACTTC. Its translation is CASSQDFGTGDTYEQYF.

The chain uses TRBV30 and TRBJ1-6; D remains ambiguous. Germline CDR1 reads GTSNPN; CDR2 reads SVGIG (reference sequence). Trimming cost V 2 bases and J 7 bases, with 12 bases left between them. The CDR3 is made up of 14 amino acids. In DNA, the CDR3 is TGTGCCTGGAGTTCCGGGGATGGAAATTCACCCCTCCACTTT. Protein: CAWSSGDGNSPLHF.

V usage is TRBV7-3 and J usage is TRBJ2-3; 8 bases align to TRBD1. The CDR3 extends over 14 amino acids. The trim removed 4 bases at V and 6 bases at J, leaving 6 bases unmatched. Germline V CDR1 and CDR2: SGHTA, FQGTGA. DNA of the CDR3: TGTGCCAGCAGCTCAGGACAGGGTCACGATACGCAGTATTTT. It codes for CASSSGQGHDTQYF.